This T cell receptor beta chain is from a study of blood T cell repertoires in COVID-19. Study context: PBMCs, B-cell-depleted T cells, or T cells provided the cDNA or gDNA that made up the material.

CDR1 and CDR2 (germline): SGHTA, FQGNSA. The CDR3 contains 17 residues. V shed 8 bases and J 3 bases; nucleotides not matched to a gene: 12. Clones were sequenced by immunoSEQ multiplex PCR, and TCRdb holds only the in-frame ones, with some missing. The table has around 400,000 clones, around 92% seen once; the top ten hold about 1.7%. Participants, roughly 18 to 90 years old, spanned around 25 US areas. Each participant's cohort was designated according to participant-reported clinical history. Recovered status applied to Cohort 3 donors who had two consecutive negative PCRs. It also applied to those with clearance or with symptom resolution.

The chain recombines TRBV7-2 with TRBJ2-6, with 8 nucleotides matching TRBD1. Sequencing was carried out using PBMCs or T cells enriched from blood (not recorded which). The clonotype was recovered from a woman aged 25 to 45 who had recovered from COVID-19. CDR3 nucleotides: TGTGCCAGCCCAGCTACGACAGGGGACGGTGGGGCCAACGTCCTGACTTTC. Its protein is CASPATTGDGGANVLTF.